Listed here are 32 T cell receptor beta chains from one sample, sequenced in a study of CD8+ T cells in alopecia areata. Cells pooled from cutaneous lymph nodes were sorted on CD4, CD8alpha, NKG2D, NKG2ACE and other markers. cDNA prepared by RNA extraction and subsequent reverse transcription served as the template for sequencing. The table came from immunoSEQ multiplex PCR; TCRdb's copy has only in-frame clones and leaves some out. This sample carries more than 250,000 clones, none of them present only once. Sequencing was carried out using CD4+ T cells sorted from a lymph node. Every receptor here comes from a C3H/HeJ mouse with alopecia areata. The mouse strain carries the MHC haplotype H2-k.

The sample holds a few counts of this clone. Gene and germline names: mouse. This sample includes further DNA sequences coding for the same CDR3. The CDR3 bases that were read are TGTGCCAGCAGGTTGGGGGGAGATGCT. Translated, it gives CASRLGGDA. The CDR3 in full is CASRLGGDAEQFF. The V call is TRBV19, the J call TRBJ2-1; 7 bases align to TRBD2. Read sequence stops 4 residues before the CDR3 end, and the germline J gene provides the missing end. The V gene end was trimmed by 5 bases and the J gene end by 5 bases; junction bases not matched to a gene: 4. The CDR3 sequence is 13 residues long. Germline loops: CDR1 FNHDT, CDR2 SITEND (reference sequence).

Turning to this clone: Mouse germline and gene names are used. The read is 4 residues too short to cover the CDR3 end, so that end is filled in from the germline J gene. In the same sample, other DNA sequences code for this CDR3. V usage is TRBV1 and J usage is TRBJ2-3, with D maybe TRBD1 (6 bases). The CDR3 runs 13 residues. Per germline, CDR1 NSQYPW and CDR2 LRSPGD (reference sequence). The covered CDR3 bases are TGCACCTGCAGTGCAGACAGGGGAGAA. Translation gives CTCSADRGE. Given in full, the CDR3 is CTCSADRGETLYF.

This clone was seen a few times. The genes are named according to mouse. The read gets to within 4 residues of the CDR3 end, and the germline J gene fills in the rest. V is TRBV13-3 and J is TRBJ2-5; 9 bases align to TRBD1. This CDR3 is 13 amino acids long. Germline-derived CDR1 and CDR2 are NNHDY and SYVADS. The covered CDR3 bases are TGTGCCAGCAGTATGGACAGGGGAGAC. Translated, it gives CASSMDRGD. Given in full, the CDR3 is CASSMDRGDTQYF.

This clone was seen only a few times. Here the gene names and germline are mouse. The read is 4 residues too short to cover the CDR3 end, so that end is filled in from the germline J gene. The gene calls are TRBV13-3 and TRBJ2-7, with D perhaps TRBD2 (6 bases). Trimming left V 1 base short and J 2 bases short, with 10 bases between. The CDR3 consists of 14 residues. Germline V gives CDR1 NNHDY, CDR2 SYVADS. CDR3 sequence: CASSDRAGAYEQYF. The CDR3 DNA, read in part, is TGTGCCAGCAGTGATAGGGCTGGGGCCTAT.

This clone has more than one count but fewer than ten. Genes here carry mouse names. Read sequence stops 3 residues before the CDR3 end, and the germline J gene provides the missing end. This chain links TRBV13-1 with TRBJ1-6; D is undetermined. TRBJ1-6 is treated as an ORF (open reading frame) with a function not yet certain. Between the trimmed V and J ends, which lost 2 bases and 4 bases, there was a span of 7 bases. CDR1 is NSHNY and CDR2 is SYGAGN in the germline V gene. The CDR3 loop spans 14 amino acids. CDR3 in amino acids: CASSETKYNSPLYF. The covered CDR3 bases are TGTGCCAGCAGTGAAACAAAATATAATTCGCCC.

This clone was detected a few times. Mouse names are used for the genes. The read comes to an end 3 residues before the CDR3 does, leaving the germline J gene to fill in the end. At the DNA level, this CDR3 is encoded by other sequences in the same sample as well. The chain links TRBV19 to TRBJ1-6; D is possibly TRBD1 (6 bases). TRBJ1-6 is flagged as an ORF with uncertain function. This CDR3 comprises 14 residues. The germline V gene encodes CDR1 FNHDT and CDR2 SITEND (reference sequence). V dropped 4 bases and J dropped 4 bases, with 9 bases sitting between them. The CDR3 DNA, read in part, is TGTGCCAGCAGTTTACAGGGTTATAATTCGCCC. Residues: CASSLQGYNSP. The CDR3 reads in full as CASSLQGYNSPLYF.

This clone was seen more than once but under ten times. A much larger clone lies one base from this, so it may be a read error. Gene and germline names: mouse. The read gets to within 4 residues of the CDR3 end, and the germline J gene fills in the rest. This chain joins TRBV13-1 and TRBJ2-5, with TRBD2 as a possible D gene (6 bases). This CDR3 has 11 residues. Germline V lookup: CDR1 NSHNY, CDR2 SYGAGN. The CDR3 region is CASSLGDTQYF. Partial CDR3 DNA: TGTGCCAGCAGTCTGGGGGAC.

A remark on this clone: The genes and germline here are from mouse. The CDR3 end lies 4 residues beyond the end of the read and is filled in from the germline J gene. The chain joins TRBV13-3 to TRBJ1-2, with D perhaps TRBD1 (5 bases). The CDR3 runs to 15 residues. Trimming pared 1 base from V and 0 bases from J, leaving 10 bases between. CDR1 NNHDY and CDR2 SYVADS come from the germline V gene. CDR3 DNA, as far as it was read: TGTGCCAGCAGTGATATGGGGGGGACAAACTCC. Protein product: CASSDMGGTNS. From start to end, the CDR3 is CASSDMGGTNSDYTF.

Remarks on this clone: Genes and germline come from the mouse. The missing CDR3 end, 4 residues past where the read stops, is filled in from the germline J gene. Other DNA sequences of this sample code for an identical CDR3. The J gene is TRBJ2-1, the V gene TRBV19; D gene unclear. From germline, CDR1 is FNHDT and CDR2 SITEND (reference sequence). Trimming cost V 2 bases and J 6 bases, with 3 bases left between them. The length of the CDR3 is 11 residues. CDR3 protein: CASSISAEQFF. The sequenced CDR3 bases are TGTGCCAGCAGTATCAGTGCT.

As for this clone: Gene names refer to mouse genes. Coverage ceases 4 residues before the CDR3 finishes, and the germline J gene fills in the end. V is TRBV19 and J is TRBJ2-2, with 9 positions matching TRBD2. Germline values: CDR1 FNHDT, CDR2 SITEND (reference sequence). Trimming took 4 bases from V and 0 from J; bases not matched to a gene: 7. The CDR3 totals 17 residues. Incomplete CDR3 DNA: TGTGCCAGCAGTCCTCGGACTGGGGTTGCAAACACCGGG. It encodes CASSPRTGVANTG. The whole CDR3 sequence reads CASSPRTGVANTGQLYF. Together with reference TRBV19 and TRBJ2-2, the CDR3 gives the full variable domain: GGIITQTPKFLIGQEGQKLTLKCQQNFNHDTMYWYRQDSGKGLRLIYYSITENDLQKGDLSEGYDASREKKSSFSLTVTSAQKNEMAVFLCASSPRTGVANTGQLYFGEGSKLTVL.

Worth noting for this clone: Genes and germline come from the mouse. With the read ending 3 residues before the CDR3 end, the germline J gene is used to fill in that end. The gene calls are TRBV19 and TRBJ1-6; D uncertain. TRBJ1-6 is noted as an ORF with a role that remains uncertain. This CDR3 is built from 12 residues. V was trimmed by 1 base and J by 9 bases, leaving 5 bases between them. Germline loops: CDR1 FNHDT, CDR2 SITEND (reference sequence). CDR3: CASSILGSPLYF. The CDR3 bases that were read are TGTGCCAGCAGTATACTGGGTTCGCCC.

As to this clone: Germline and genes: mouse. The read ends 4 residues shy of where the CDR3 ends; the end is completed using the germline J gene. This chain joins TRBV19 and TRBJ2-1, with 11 bases that match TRBD2. Per the germline V gene, CDR1 is FNHDT and CDR2 is SITEND (reference sequence). The CDR3 has 16 residues. Losses at the gene ends were 5 bases for V and 2 bases for J; bases not matched to a gene: 6. The covered CDR3 bases are TGTGCCAGCAGCCGCGACTGGGGGGGTTACTATGCT. It yields the protein CASSRDWGGYYA. The complete CDR3 reads CASSRDWGGYYAEQFF.

Regarding this clone: Gene and germline names: mouse. The read stops 4 residues short of the end of the CDR3; the missing end is completed from the germline J gene. The V gene is TRBV13-2, the J gene TRBJ1-2; D might be TRBD1 (6 bases). V was cut by 0 bases and J by 3 bases, with 9 bases left in between. The CDR3 extends over 14 amino acids. Looked up from germline, CDR1 is NNHNN and CDR2 is SYGAGS (reference sequence). The CDR3 loop reads CASGDATGYSDYTF. The covered CDR3 bases are TGTGCCAGCGGTGATGCAACAGGGTACTCC.

Concerning this clone itself: The listed genes are named as in mouse. The read falls 4 residues short of the CDR3 end, and the missing part is taken from the germline J gene. Other DNA sequences in this sample translate to the same CDR3. This sequence joins TRBV13-1 and TRBJ2-3; TRBD2 matches at 10 bases. With 0 bases clipped from V and 3 bases from J, the junction kept 4 bases outside the gene matches. The CDR3 spans 16 residues. Germline V gene lookup returns CDR1 NSHNY and CDR2 SYGAGN. Incomplete CDR3 DNA: TGTGCCAGCAGTGATGCCGGCTGGGGGGGCGCAGAA. As protein: CASSDAGWGGAE. The whole CDR3 is CASSDAGWGGAETLYF.

This clone has more than one count but fewer than ten. Gene names denote mouse genes. The missing CDR3 end, 4 residues past where the read stops, is filled in from the germline J gene. V is TRBV19 and J is TRBJ2-7, with D tentatively TRBD2 (7 bases). The CDR3 has 14 residues. The germline V gene encodes CDR1 FNHDT and CDR2 SITEND (reference sequence). The V end was cut by 2 bases, the J end by 0 bases, with 9 bases between. The CDR3 spells CASSILGASYEQYF. CDR3 bases read: TGTGCCAGCAGTATTCTGGGGGCCTCCTAT.

A note on this clone: Gene names are mouse gene names. Coverage ceases 4 residues before the CDR3 finishes, and the germline J gene fills in the end. This chain links TRBV31 with TRBJ1-2; 10 nucleotides line up with TRBD1. This CDR3 is 14 amino acids long. The junction had 3 bases not matched to a gene; V was cut back by 2 bases and J by 3 bases. Germline loops: CDR1 GKSSPN, CDR2 SITVG. The CDR3 here is CAWSDRGRDSDYTF. Incomplete CDR3 DNA: TGTGCCTGGAGTGACAGGGGGCGGGACTCC.

This clone was counted a few times. Mouse germline and gene names are used. Coverage ceases 4 residues before the CDR3 finishes, and the germline J gene fills in the end. The rearrangement links TRBV13-3 to TRBJ2-3; TRBD2 matches at 7 bases. This CDR3 spans 15 amino acids. Germline V CDR1 and CDR2: NNHDY, SYVADS. V dropped 4 bases and J dropped 0; count of bases not matched to a gene: 5. The CDR3 protein is CASSLGENSAETLYF. The covered CDR3 bases are TGTGCCAGCAGTCTGGGGGAGAATAGTGCAGAA.

This clone was detected only a few times. Gene names denote mouse genes. The read halts 4 residues ahead of the CDR3 end, with the missing end drawn from the germline J gene. The gene calls are TRBV19 and TRBJ2-1; 11 bases line up with TRBD2. Germline V gives CDR1 FNHDT, CDR2 SITEND (reference sequence). The CDR3 covers 19 residues. V was clipped by 7 bases and J by 1 base; unmatched bases: 16. The CDR3 protein is CASSLLLGGRGGNYAEQFF. The CDR3 bases that were read are TGTGCCAGCTCTCTTCTACTGGGGGGGCGCGGAGGAAACTATGCT.

This clone turned up a few times. Gene names follow the mouse nomenclature. The read ends 4 residues shy of where the CDR3 ends; the end is completed using the germline J gene. The chain combines TRBV4 with TRBJ2-4; no clear D. This CDR3 has 10 residues. Germline loops: CDR1 LGHDT, CDR2 YNNKQL (reference sequence). The part of the CDR3 DNA that was read is TGTGCCAGTAGGGAAAAC. Translation gives CASREN. In full, the CDR3 reads CASRENTLYF.

This clone was picked up a small number of times. The listed genes are named as in mouse. Read data end 4 residues before the CDR3 end; the end is taken from the germline J gene. J is TRBJ2-2 and V is TRBV13-1; 7 bases agree with TRBD1. Germline CDR1 reads NSHNY; CDR2 reads SYGAGN. The V gene end was trimmed by 5 bases and the J gene end by 0 bases; junction bases not matched to a gene: 1. This CDR3 has 14 residues. CDR3 region: CASRTGTNTGQLYF. The DNA read from the CDR3 is TGTGCCAGCAGGACAGGGACAAACACCGGG.

Points on this clone: These gene names are mouse names. The DNA ends 3 residues before the CDR3 does, and the rest of the CDR3 is filled in from the germline J gene. The chain employs TRBV19 and TRBJ1-6, with a weak D call TRBD1 (5 bases). Being an ORF, TRBJ1-6 has a function that is uncertain. Germline CDR1 reads FNHDT; CDR2 reads SITEND (reference sequence). This CDR3 comprises 15 residues. Trimming took off 3 bases at V and 4 bases at J, with 11 bases between the two ends. The CDR3 is CASSTPGLYNSPLYF. CDR3 DNA (partial): TGTGCCAGCAGTACCCCAGGGCTTTATAATTCGCCC.

Comment on this clone: The genes are named according to mouse. The read terminates 4 residues ahead of where the CDR3 ends, so the germline J gene completes it. The V and J genes are TRBV13-1 and TRBJ2-3; the match to TRBD1 covers 7 bases. Germline V lookup: CDR1 NSHNY, CDR2 SYGAGN. The CDR3 covers 14 residues. The V segment lost 3 bases and the J segment 2 bases; nucleotides outside the gene matches: 3. The covered CDR3 bases are TGTGCCAGCAGTGGGGGACAGCATGCAGAA. This sequence encodes CASSGGQHAE. The full CDR3 sequence reads CASSGGQHAETLYF.

In regard to this clone: Genes and germline are mouse. The read gets to within 4 residues of the CDR3 end, and the germline J gene fills in the rest. The identical CDR3 is also encoded by other nucleotide sequences in the sample. The rearrangement links TRBV19 to TRBJ2-2, with TRBD1 identical over 10 bases. The CDR3 runs 14 residues. Trimming removed 7 bases from V and 4 bases from J; junction bases left unmatched: 4. CDR1 is FNHDT, CDR2 SITEND, per germline (reference sequence). The DNA read from the CDR3 is TGTGCCAGCTCGGGACAGGGGACCACCGGG. Amino acid sequence: CASSGQGTTG. The entire CDR3 protein reads CASSGQGTTGQLYF.

This clone has more than one count but fewer than ten. The germline and genes are mouse ones. Read coverage stops 4 residues before the CDR3 terminus; the germline J gene supplies the remainder. Other DNA sequences in the same sample also yield this CDR3. V and J are TRBV1 and TRBJ2-5; 12 bases align to TRBD2. Germline-derived CDR1 and CDR2 are NSQYPW and LRSPGD (reference sequence). This CDR3 spans 15 amino acids. The CDR3 bases that were read are TGCACCTGCAGTGCGGGGACTGGGGGGAAAGAC. It codes for CTCSAGTGGKD. The full CDR3 sequence reads CTCSAGTGGKDTQYF.

This clone was counted a few times. Any gene name here is a mouse gene name. Sequencing ends 4 residues short of the CDR3 end; the germline J gene provides the rest. The V gene is TRBV13-2, the J gene TRBJ2-7; 9 bases fit TRBD2. Germline V gives CDR1 NNHNN, CDR2 SYGAGS (reference sequence). With V trimmed by 2 bases and J by 2 bases, 5 bases remained unmatched. This CDR3 is 15 amino acids long. The CDR3 DNA, read in part, is TGTGCCAGCGGTGAGGTCTGGGGGGGGGCCTAT. This gives the protein CASGEVWGGAY. The full CDR3 reads CASGEVWGGAYEQYF.

Comment on this clone: Any gene name here is a mouse gene name. The CDR3 end is not reached by the read, which stops 3 residues before it; the germline J gene fills it in. This chain uses TRBV13-1 with TRBJ1-6; D possibly corresponds to TRBD1 (6 bases). TRBJ1-6 is sorted into the ORF group, with uncertain function. Germline V lookup: CDR1 NSHNY, CDR2 SYGAGN. The CDR3 sequence is 14 residues long. V was clipped by 0 bases and J by 9 bases, with 10 bases between them. CDR3 protein: CASSDAQGVSPLYF. CDR3 DNA (partial): TGTGCCAGCAGTGATGCACAGGGAGTTTCGCCC.

This clone was detected only a few times. Mouse gene names and germline throughout. The missing CDR3 end, 4 residues past where the read stops, is filled in from the germline J gene. This rearrangement joins TRBV31 to TRBJ1-1, with 10 bases lining up with TRBD1. Germline V lookup: CDR1 GKSSPN, CDR2 SITVG. The CDR3 runs to 15 residues. V was pared by 0 bases and J by 3 bases, with 4 bases of the junction left unmatched. CDR3 DNA (partial): TGTGCCTGGAGTCTAGAGGGACAGGGGTACACA. Translating gives CAWSLEGQGYT. The complete CDR3 sequence is CAWSLEGQGYTEVFF.

In regard to this clone: Gene and germline names: mouse. The sequenced fragment ends 4 residues before the CDR3 boundary, so the rest is inferred from the germline J gene. The chain uses TRBV19 and TRBJ2-1; D call uncertain. This CDR3 comprises 13 residues. Germline lookup yields CDR1 FNHDT and CDR2 SITEND (reference sequence). Trimming removed 6 bases at V and 0 bases at J, with 7 bases between. CDR3 DNA (partial): TGTGCCAGCACCCAGATTAACTATGCT. This gives the protein CASTQINYA. The CDR3 as a whole reads CASTQINYAEQFF.

With regard to this clone: Genes and germline come from the mouse. The sequence runs out 4 residues before the end of the CDR3; the remainder is reconstructed from the germline J gene. The chain couples TRBV31 to TRBJ2-2, with D perhaps matching TRBD1 or TRBD2 (5 bases each). V shed 0 bases and J shed 4 bases, with 9 bases lying between them. The CDR3 is made up of 14 amino acids. Looked up from germline, CDR1 is GKSSPN and CDR2 is SITVG. The sequenced CDR3 bases are TGTGCCTGGAGTCTGGGGCAGTCCACCGGG. Translating gives CAWSLGQSTG. The complete CDR3 sequence is CAWSLGQSTGQLYF. The whole variable domain, remainder taken from reference TRBV31 and TRBJ2-2, is AQTIHQWPVAEIKAVGSPLSLGCTIKGKSSPNLYWYWQATGGTLQQLFYSITVGQVESVVQLNLSASRPKDDQFILSTEKLLLSHSGFYLCAWSLGQSTGQLYFGEGSKLTVL.

As concerns this clone: Gene names refer to mouse genes. The read stops 4 residues short of the end of the CDR3; the missing end is completed from the germline J gene. Other DNA variants within this sample encode the same CDR3. This chain links TRBV31 with TRBJ2-4; unclear D gene. CDR3 length equals 13 residues. Germline V gene lookup returns CDR1 GKSSPN and CDR2 SITVG. The V end was cut by 0 bases, the J end by 0 bases, with 4 bases between. This CDR3 reads CAWSLGSQNTLYF. CDR3 bases read: TGTGCCTGGAGTCTAGGTAGTCAAAAC. Supplemented by reference TRBV31 and TRBJ2-4, the full variable domain reads AQTIHQWPVAEIKAVGSPLSLGCTIKGKSSPNLYWYWQATGGTLQQLFYSITVGQVESVVQLNLSASRPKDDQFILSTEKLLLSHSGFYLCAWSLGSQNTLYFGAGTRLSVL.

Notes on this clone: Gene names refer to mouse genes. Read data end 4 residues before the CDR3 end; the end is taken from the germline J gene. V is TRBV13-3 and J is TRBJ1-2; a weak D match, TRBD1 (6 bases). This CDR3 spans 13 amino acids. Germline V gene sequence: CDR1 NNHDY, CDR2 SYVADS. V gave up 2 bases and J gave up 4 bases, with 9 bases separating them. The DNA read from the CDR3 is TGTGCCAGCAGTGAAGGGGGGGCCTCC. Its protein is CASSEGGAS. The whole CDR3 protein reads CASSEGGASDYTF.

A few counts support this clone. Genes and germline come from the mouse. The read ends 4 residues early relative to the CDR3; the germline J gene fills the gap. V usage is TRBV5 and J usage is TRBJ2-7; 10 bases match TRBD2. Germline V CDR1 and CDR2: LGHNA, YNLKQL (reference sequence). CDR3 length: 14 amino acids. CDR3 protein: CASSTGTGEYEQYF. CDR3 bases read: TGTGCCAGCAGCACCGGGACTGGGGAGTAT.